This T cell receptor beta chain originates from a study of tumor-infiltrating lymphocytes in primary liver carcinoma. Overall study: Patients were both men and women, whose ages ran from 30 to 69 years. Whole-study findings and limits: Tumor-adjacent and tumor-blood pairs shared less of their repertoires than tumor region pairs shared. Against blood, tumors held a significantly higher top-250-clone fraction (p = 0.039).

Germline V gene data show CDR1 as MGHRA and CDR2 as YSYEKL. This CDR3 comprises 13 residues. With 500 to 650 ng total RNA as template and a constant-region primer, TCR beta cDNA was made. Sequencing libraries for TCR beta derived from three nested multiplex PCR rounds that used slightly modified ARM-PCR. Two initial PCR rounds of 10 to 11 cycles each paired TRBV1-TRBV30 forward primers with a C-beta reverse primer. Using its own MiXCR run on the multiplex PCR reads, TCRdb lists one record per CDR3 protein. The sample lists under 150,000 distinct CDR3 sequences, around 70% seen once, with 8.1% in the top ten. About this clonotype itself: Its target is not known.

It was from around 18-30 mg of unsorted bulk tissue that RNA and DNA were co-extracted. Patients underwent surgical resection for primary liver carcinoma. The origin of this receptor is a woman between 55 and 75 years old with primary liver carcinoma and hepatitis B virus infection. The genes are TRBV4-1 and TRBJ2-1; D perhaps matches TRBD2 (5 bases). Sequenced input: tumor-adjacent normal liver tissue. The CDR3 DNA reads as TGCGCTAACAGCCAACCGGGAATGAATGAGCAGTTCTTC. It yields the protein CANSQPGMNEQFF.